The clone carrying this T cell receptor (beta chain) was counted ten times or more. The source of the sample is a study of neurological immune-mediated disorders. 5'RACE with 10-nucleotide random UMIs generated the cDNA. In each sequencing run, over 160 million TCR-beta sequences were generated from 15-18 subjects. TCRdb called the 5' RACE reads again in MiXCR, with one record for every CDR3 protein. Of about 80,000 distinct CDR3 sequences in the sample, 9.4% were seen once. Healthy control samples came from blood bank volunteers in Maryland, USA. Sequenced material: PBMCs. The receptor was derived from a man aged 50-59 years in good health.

The CDR3 loop is CASSLTSYSNQPQHF. Here the CDR3 DNA reads TGTGCCAGCAGTTTAACCAGTTATAGCAATCAGCCCCAGCATTTT. V gene TRBV27 combines with J gene TRBJ1-5, with D uncertain. CDR1 is MNHEY and CDR2 is SMNVEV in the germline V gene (reference sequence). The CDR3 is 15 residues long. The ends were cut back, 2 bases at V and 0 bases at J, with 8 bases in the middle.